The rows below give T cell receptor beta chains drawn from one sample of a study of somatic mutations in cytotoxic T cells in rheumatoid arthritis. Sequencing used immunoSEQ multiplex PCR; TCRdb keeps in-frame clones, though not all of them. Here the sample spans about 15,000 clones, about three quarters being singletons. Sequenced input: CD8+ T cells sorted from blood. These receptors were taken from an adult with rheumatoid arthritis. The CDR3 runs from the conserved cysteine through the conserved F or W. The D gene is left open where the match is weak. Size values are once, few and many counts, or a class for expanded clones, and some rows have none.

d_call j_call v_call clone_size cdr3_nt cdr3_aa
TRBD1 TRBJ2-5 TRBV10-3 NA TGTGCCATCAGTGATCCGGACAGGGGAGAGACCCAGTACTTC CAISDPDRGETQYF
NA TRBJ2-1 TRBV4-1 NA TGCGCCAGCAGCCATGGGTCCTACAATGAGCAGTTCTTC CASSHGSYNEQFF
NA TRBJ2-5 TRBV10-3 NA TGTGCCAGCCAGAATGGGGGAGAGGGGTACCAAGAGACCCAGTACTTC CASQNGGEGYQETQYF
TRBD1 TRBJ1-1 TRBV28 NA TGTGCCAGCAGTTTCTTCGGACAGGGGAGTTCTGAAGCTTTCTTT CASSFFGQGSSEAFF
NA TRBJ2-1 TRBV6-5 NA TGTGCCAGCAGTTACTCAACGCAGCAGAATGAGCAGTTCTTC CASSYSTQQNEQFF
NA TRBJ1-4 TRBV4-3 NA TGCGCCAGCAGCCAAGGTCCGACTAATGAAAAACTGTTTTTT CASSQGPTNEKLFF
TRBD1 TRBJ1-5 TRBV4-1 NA TGCGCCAGCAGCCAAGAATTGGGACAGAGCAATCAGCCCCAGCATTTT CASSQELGQSNQPQHF
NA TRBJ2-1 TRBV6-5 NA TGTGCCAGCAGTTACTCAAGCGGACCCCACAATGAGCAGTTCTTC CASSYSSGPHNEQFF
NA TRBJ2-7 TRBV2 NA TGTGCCAGCAGTATAGACGTTATCAGTGGGTTGGACGAGCAGTACTTC CASSIDVISGLDEQYF
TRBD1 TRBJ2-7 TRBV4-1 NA TGCGCCAGCAGCCAAGAACCGGGTGACAGGGGCGGGGAGCAGTACTTC CASSQEPGDRGGEQYF
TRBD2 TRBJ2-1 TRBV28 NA TGTGCCAGCAGTTTTTACGGGACTAGCCCGAACAATGAGCAGTTCTTC CASSFYGTSPNNEQFF
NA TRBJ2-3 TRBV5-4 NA TGTGCCAGCAGTCTCCCGGCAGATACGCAGTATTTT CASSLPADTQYF
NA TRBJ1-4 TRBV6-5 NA TGTGCCAGCAGTTGGGTGCAGGTCGAAGGAAAACTGTTTTTT CASSWVQVEGKLFF
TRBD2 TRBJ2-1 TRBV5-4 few TGTGCCAGCAGCTTGGCCATGGGCGGGGGGGCTTGGAATGAGCAGTTCTTC CASSLAMGGGAWNEQFF
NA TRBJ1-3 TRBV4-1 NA TGCGCCAGCAGCCCCGGACCGAGCTCTGGAAACACCATATATTTT CASSPGPSSGNTIYF
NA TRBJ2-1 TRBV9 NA TGTGCCAGCAGCACCAGCTCCTACAATGAGCAGTTCTTC CASSTSSYNEQFF
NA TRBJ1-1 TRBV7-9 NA TGTGCCACGACAAAGGTGAACACTGAAGCTTTCTTT CATTKVNTEAFF
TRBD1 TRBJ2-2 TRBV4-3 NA TGCGCCAGCAGCCAATTTAGGACAGGGAACACCGGGGAGCTGTTTTTT CASSQFRTGNTGELFF
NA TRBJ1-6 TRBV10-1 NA TGCGCCAGCAGTGAGTCTTGGGGATATAATTCACCCCTCCACTTT CASSESWGYNSPLHF
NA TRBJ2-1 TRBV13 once TGTGCCAGCAGCTTCAGGGGTTACAATGAGCAGTTCTTC CASSFRGYNEQFF
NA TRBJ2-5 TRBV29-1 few TGCAGCGTTGAGATGGGATGGGAAAAGACCCAGTACTTC CSVEMGWEKTQYF
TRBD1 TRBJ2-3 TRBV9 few TGTGCCAGCAGCCCCGGGACAGGGGGATCAGATACGCAGTATTTT CASSPGTGGSDTQYF
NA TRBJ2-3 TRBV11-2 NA TGTGCCAGCAGCTCGAATACAGGAGGAAGCACAGATACGCAGTATTTT CASSSNTGGSTDTQYF
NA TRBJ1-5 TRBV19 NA TGTGCCAGTAGTGAGGTCGGGGATGTAGGTCAGCCCCAGCATTTT CASSEVGDVGQPQHF
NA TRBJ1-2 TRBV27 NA TGTGCCAGCAGTTTTCCCGAAAACTATGGCTACACCTTC CASSFPENYGYTF
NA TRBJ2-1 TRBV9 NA TGTGCCAGCAGCGTAGACGGGGGCCTCTACAATGAGCAGTTCTTC CASSVDGGLYNEQFF
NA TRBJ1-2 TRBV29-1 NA TGCAGCACCCGGACAGAAAACTATGGCTACACCTTC CSTRTENYGYTF
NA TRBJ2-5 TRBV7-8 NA TGTGCCAGCAGCTTTCGGGAGACCCAGTACTTC CASSFRETQYF
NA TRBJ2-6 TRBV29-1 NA TGCAGCGTTGGTTTTGGGGCCAACGTCCTGACTTTC CSVGFGANVLTF